This T cell receptor beta chain is drawn from a study of T cells in Graves' hyperthyroidism and ophthalmopathy. Study background: Peripheral blood sampling occurred at initial diagnosis, before any treatment.

General study points: The majority of expanded thyroid clonotypes above 0.001 also appeared in blood.

This CDR3 has 11 amino acids. V was shortened by 3 bases and J by 4 bases, with 2 bases between the two germline ends. Looked up from germline, CDR1 is KGHSH and CDR2 is LQKENI. This clonotype appeared many times. The target antigen is unknown. Newly diagnosed patients aged 18 to 65 had hyperthyroidism of under 2 months' duration. The blood sample dates from first hyperthyroidism diagnosis, preceding any ophthalmopathy symptoms. The investigators amplified TCR beta CDR3 regions from RNA transcripts. First-round RT-PCR of the TCR CDR3 relied on the HTBI primer set. Each CDR3 protein is one row after TCRdb ran MiXCR on the multiplex PCR reads. Among 250,000 or so distinct CDR3 sequences listed, roughly 14% were seen once.

Input material: blood. V is TRBV18 and J is TRBJ2-3; D is ambiguous. This receptor was obtained from a woman aged 40 to 49 with Graves' hyperthyroidism that later progressed to Graves' ophthalmopathy. CDR3 nucleotides: TGTGCCAGCTCACCGGCAGATACGCAGTATTTT. Its protein product is CASSPADTQYF.